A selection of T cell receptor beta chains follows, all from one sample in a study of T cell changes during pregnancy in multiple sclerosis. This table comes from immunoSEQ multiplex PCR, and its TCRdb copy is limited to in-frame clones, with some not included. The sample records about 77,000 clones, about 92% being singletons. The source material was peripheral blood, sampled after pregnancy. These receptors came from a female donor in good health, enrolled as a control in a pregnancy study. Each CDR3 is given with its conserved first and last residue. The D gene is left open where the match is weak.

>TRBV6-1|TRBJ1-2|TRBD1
CASGPGQGANYGYTF
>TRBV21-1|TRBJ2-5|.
CASSKAGSGAEETQYF
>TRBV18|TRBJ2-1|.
CASSPLRGEQFF
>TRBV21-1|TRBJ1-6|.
CASSKGRQATSYNSPLHF
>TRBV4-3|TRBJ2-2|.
CASSQGGGGTGELFF
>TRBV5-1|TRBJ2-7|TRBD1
CASSLATSGTDYEQYF
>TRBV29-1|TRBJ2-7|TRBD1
CSDVGTGITYEQYF
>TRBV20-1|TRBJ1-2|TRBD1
CSANRGGGYTF
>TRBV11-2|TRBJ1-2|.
CASSSGGGYGYTF
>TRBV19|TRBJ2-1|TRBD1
CASSIQGQGNEQFF
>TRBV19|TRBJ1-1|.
CASSPGSGGKEAFF
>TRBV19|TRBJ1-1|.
CASSRNTEAFF
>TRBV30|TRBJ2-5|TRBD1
CAWDRELRETQYF
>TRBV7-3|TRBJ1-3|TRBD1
CASSRTGSGNTIYF
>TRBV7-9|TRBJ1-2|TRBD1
CASSLADRDGYTF
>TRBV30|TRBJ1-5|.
CAWSYGFSGNQPQHF
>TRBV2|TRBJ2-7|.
CASSVGGRTAAVW
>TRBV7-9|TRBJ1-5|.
CASSLDVWGGQPQHF
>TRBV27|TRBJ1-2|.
CASSLFATDNYGYTF
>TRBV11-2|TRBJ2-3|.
CASSSRLASTMIDTQYF
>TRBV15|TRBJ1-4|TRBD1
CATETGGGEKLFF
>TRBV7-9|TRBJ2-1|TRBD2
CASSPPGLDNEQFF
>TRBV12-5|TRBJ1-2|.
CASGIVGGSYGYTF
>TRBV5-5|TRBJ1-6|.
CASSPTGIAYNSPLHF
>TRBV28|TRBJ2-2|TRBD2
CASSSGSLGTGELFF
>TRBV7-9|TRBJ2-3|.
CASSPPGVSTDTQYF
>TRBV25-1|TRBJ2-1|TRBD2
CASSELAGGADEQFF
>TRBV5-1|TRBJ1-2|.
CASRALTGLANYGYTF
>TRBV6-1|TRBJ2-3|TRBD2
CASSGHSGGPGDTQYF
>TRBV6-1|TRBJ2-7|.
CASSETGPFSDEQYF
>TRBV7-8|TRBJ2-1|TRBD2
CASSTAGLADNEQFF
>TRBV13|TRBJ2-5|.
CASSFQGETQYF
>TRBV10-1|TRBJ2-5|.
CASSESGRQETQYF
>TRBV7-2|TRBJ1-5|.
CASSRGTPEPQHF